These 3 T cell receptor beta chains share one sample of origin, sequenced in a study of post-analysis software for immune sequencing data. Study-wide results and caveats: The study found TRBV5-6, TRBV5-1 and TRBV20-1 among 5 or 6 TRBV segments more frequent in patients than controls.

No antigens are known for them. The authors incorporated unique molecular identifiers into the TCR beta cDNA libraries. TCRdb recomputed calls from the PCR reads with MiXCR, one row per CDR3 protein. This sample carries around 440,000 distinct CDR3 sequences, around 40% of them seen once, and the ten largest clones take 9.5% to 13%. What was sequenced was blood. These receptor sequences come from a girl under 18 with multiple sclerosis.

This chain links TRBV29-1 with TRBJ2-7; the match to TRBD1 covers 8 bases. CDR1 SQVTM and CDR2 ANQGSEA come from the germline V gene. CDR3 length: 13 residues. The V and J ends lost 5 bases and 2 bases, in that order; junction bases with no gene match: 5. CDR3 residues: CSVRYRGTYEQYF. In nucleotides, the CDR3 is TGCAGCGTTCGTTACAGGGGGACCTACGAGCAGTACTTC.

The V gene is TRBV29-1, the J gene TRBJ2-5; a weak D match, TRBD1 (6 bases). The germline V and J ends were trimmed by 2 bases and 5 bases, with 12 bases remaining between them. The germline CDR1 and CDR2 sequences are SQVTM and ANQGSEA. The CDR3 is made up of 13 amino acids. DNA of the CDR3: TGCAGCGTTGAAAGAGGGGGATGGGAGACCCAGTACTTC. Its translation: CSVERGGWETQYF.

The gene calls are TRBV12-3 or TRBV12-4 and TRBJ2-1; D perhaps matches TRBD2 (5 bases). V was clipped by 5 bases and J by 0 bases, with 11 bases between them. The CDR3 is 15 residues long. DNA of the CDR3: TGTGCCAGCAGTGGCACTGGGAGCTCCTACAATGAGCAGTTCTTC. This codes for CASSGTGSSYNEQFF.